The TCR beta chain described here comes from a study of blood T cell repertoires in COVID-19. Study-level information: From T cells, B-cell-depleted T cells, or PBMCs came the material, which was cDNA or gDNA.

Generated by immunoSEQ multiplex PCR, the TCRdb table keeps only in-frame clones and is missing some. This table holds roughly 35,000 clones, approximately 87% found once. Germline values: CDR1 SNHLY, CDR2 FYNNEI. The CDR3 contains 13 residues. The V and J ends lost 4 bases and 1 base respectively, with 7 bases between them. Sequencing was performed on peripheral blood. The sequence was collected from a man between 65 and 79 years old with acute or convalescent COVID-19. The chain carries TRBV2 and TRBJ1-2, with D perhaps matching TRBD1 (6 bases). CDR3 residues: CASSAGDNYGYTF. CDR3 coding DNA: TGTGCCAGCAGTGCAGGGGATAACTATGGCTACACCTTC.